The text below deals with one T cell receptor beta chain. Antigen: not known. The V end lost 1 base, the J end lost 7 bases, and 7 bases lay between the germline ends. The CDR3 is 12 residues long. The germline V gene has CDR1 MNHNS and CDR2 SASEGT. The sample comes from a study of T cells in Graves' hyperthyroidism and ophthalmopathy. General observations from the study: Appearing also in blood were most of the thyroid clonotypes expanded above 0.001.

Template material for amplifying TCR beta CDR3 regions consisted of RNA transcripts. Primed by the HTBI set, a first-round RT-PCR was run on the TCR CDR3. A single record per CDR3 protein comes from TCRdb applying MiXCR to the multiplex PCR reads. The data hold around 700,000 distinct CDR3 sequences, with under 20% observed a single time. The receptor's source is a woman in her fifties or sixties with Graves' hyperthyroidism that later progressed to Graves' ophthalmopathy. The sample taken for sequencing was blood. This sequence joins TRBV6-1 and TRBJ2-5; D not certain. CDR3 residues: CASSEVGWTQYF. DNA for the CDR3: TGTGCCAGCAGTGAAGTAGGTTGGACCCAGTACTTC.